This T cell receptor beta chain was obtained from a study of OX40 agonist ivuxolimab in advanced cancers. Across the whole study: Six ivuxolimab dose levels, 0.01 to 10 mg/kg, were given intravenously every 2 weeks. Among those treated, three patients had partial responses, one with hepatocellular carcinoma and two with cutaneous melanoma. Study-wide points: At 0.1 to 3.0 mg/kg, CD4+ and CD8+ blood T cells expanded clonally by week 6. Fewer expanded clones were found on average in CD4+ than in CD8+ T cells.

Trimming took off 1 base at V and 2 bases at J, with 16 bases between the two ends. CDR1 is SGHRS, CDR2 YFSETQ, per germline. The CDR3 is 16 amino acids. Turning to this clone: Its antigen is unidentified.

Measured with immunoSEQ multiplex PCR; TCRdb has only the in-frame clones, and not every one. The table shows around 86,000 clones, with about nine tenths occurring only once. The origin of this receptor is an adult with an advanced solid tumor such as melanoma, head and neck, liver or kidney cancer. The chain carries TRBV5-1 and TRBJ2-7; D may be TRBD1 or TRBD2 (7 bases each). The specimen was CD4+ or CD8+ T cells sorted from blood, collected in a trial of the OX40 agonist ivuxolimab. The CDR3 is CASSLRAQGGAYEQYF. The CDR3 coding sequence is TGCGCCAGCAGCTTGCGTGCTCAGGGGGGGGCCTACGAGCAGTACTTC.